The T cell receptor beta chain described here comes from a study of control samples from healthy donors and cancer patients. Sequencing was performed with immunoSEQ multiplex PCR; in TCRdb, only in-frame clones are kept and a portion is missing. The repertoire holds 140,000 or so clones, with around 90% as singletons. This CDR3 is built from 14 residues. Germline CDR1 reads MNHEY; CDR2 reads SMNVEV (reference sequence). The J segment lost 6 bases and the V segment lost 2 bases, leaving 6 bases of the junction unmatched. Sequenced sample: blood. The sequence was obtained from a man aged 25 to 40 in good health. This chain links TRBV27 with TRBJ2-7; 8 bases fit TRBD2. CDR3 bases: TGTGCCAGCAGTTTAGCGGGAGGTTGGAGCGAGCAGTACTTC. Amino acid sequence: CASSLAGGWSEQYF.